This TCR beta chain was identified during a study of tumor and adjacent non-tumor tissue in lung cancer. Study overall: There were fewer than 15 adenocarcinoma, 2 squamous cell carcinoma and 1 small cell lung cancer cases. Each sample yielded around 4 million productive TCRbeta reads on average.

Concerning this clonotype itself: Its antigen is still unknown.

Notes on the study in general: Significantly higher TCR diversity was found in tumor than normal lung. In normal lung, the top 100 clones were significantly more dominant than in tumor.

Three rounds of nested PCR, following a modified ARM-PCR protocol, produced the TCRbeta library. TCRdb reprocessed the multiplex PCR reads with MiXCR, giving one entry per CDR3 protein. Of 98,000 or so distinct CDR3 sequences in the sample, 80% were seen once. No cell sorting was done before RNA was extracted from the tissue. More than 3 cm separated this lung sample from the edge of the tumor. Germline V gene sequence: CDR1 SGHAT, CDR2 FQNNGV. CDR3 size: 15 residues. V was cut by 6 bases and J by 2 bases, with 16 bases left in between. The sequence was collected from a man aged 60 to 69 with small cell lung cancer. Sequencing was carried out using distant non-tumor lung tissue. The chain uses TRBV11-2 and TRBJ1-1; D is ambiguous. The CDR3 protein is CASSLNLVGNTEAFF. CDR3 DNA sequence: TGTGCCAGCAGTTTAAATTTGGTCGGTAACACTGAAGCTTTCTTT.